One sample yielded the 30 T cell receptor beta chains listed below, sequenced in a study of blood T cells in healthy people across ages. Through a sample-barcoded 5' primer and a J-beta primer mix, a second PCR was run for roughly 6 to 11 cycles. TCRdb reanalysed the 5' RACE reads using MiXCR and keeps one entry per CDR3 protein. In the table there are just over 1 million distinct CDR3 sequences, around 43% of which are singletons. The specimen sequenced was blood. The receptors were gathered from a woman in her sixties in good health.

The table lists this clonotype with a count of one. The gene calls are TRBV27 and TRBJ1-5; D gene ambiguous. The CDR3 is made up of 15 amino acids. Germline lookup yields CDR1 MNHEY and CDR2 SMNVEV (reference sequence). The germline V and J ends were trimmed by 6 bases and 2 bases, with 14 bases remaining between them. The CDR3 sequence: CASRTVGSGNQPQHF. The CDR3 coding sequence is TGTGCCAGCAGGACTGTGGGGAGTGGCAATCAGCCCCAGCATTTT.

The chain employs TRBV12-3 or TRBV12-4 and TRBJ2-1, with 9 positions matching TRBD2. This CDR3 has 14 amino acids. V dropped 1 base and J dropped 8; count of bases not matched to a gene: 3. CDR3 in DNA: TGTGCCAGCAGTTTAGGGGGACTAGCATATGAGCAGTTCTTC. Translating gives CASSLGGLAYEQFF.

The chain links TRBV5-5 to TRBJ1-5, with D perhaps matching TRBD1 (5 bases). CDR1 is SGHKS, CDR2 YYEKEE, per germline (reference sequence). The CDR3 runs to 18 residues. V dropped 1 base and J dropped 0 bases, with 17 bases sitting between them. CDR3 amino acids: CASSLRYSQGYSNQPQHF. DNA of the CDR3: TGTGCCAGCAGCTTGCGATATTCTCAGGGTTATAGCAATCAGCCCCAGCATTTT. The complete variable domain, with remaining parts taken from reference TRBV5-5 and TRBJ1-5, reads DAGVTQSPTHLIKTRGQQVTLRCSPISGHKSVSWYQQVLGQGPQFIFQYYEKEERGRGNFPDRFSARQFPNYSSELNVNALLLGDSALYLCASSLRYSQGYSNQPQHFGDGTRLSIL.

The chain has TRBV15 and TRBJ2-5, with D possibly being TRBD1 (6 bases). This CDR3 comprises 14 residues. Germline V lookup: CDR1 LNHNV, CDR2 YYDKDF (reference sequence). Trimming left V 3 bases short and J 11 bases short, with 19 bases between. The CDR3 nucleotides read TGTGCCACCAGCAGCGGGACACCTTACAATGAGCAGTACTTC. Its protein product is CATSSGTPYNEQYF.

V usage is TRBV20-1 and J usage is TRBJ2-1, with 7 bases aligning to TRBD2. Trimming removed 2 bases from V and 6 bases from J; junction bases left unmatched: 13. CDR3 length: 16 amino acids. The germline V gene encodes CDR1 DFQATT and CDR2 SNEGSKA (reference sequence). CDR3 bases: TGCAGTGCTAGATCAGAGACTAGCCAGGGAGGCAATGAGCAGTTCTTC. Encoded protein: CSARSETSQGGNEQFF.

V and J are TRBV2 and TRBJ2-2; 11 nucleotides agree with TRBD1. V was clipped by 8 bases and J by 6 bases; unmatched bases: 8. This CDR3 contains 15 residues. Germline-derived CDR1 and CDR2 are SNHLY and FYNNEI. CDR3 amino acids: CASGRGTGGSGELFF. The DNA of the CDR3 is TGTGCCAGCGGAAGAGGGACAGGGGGGTCCGGGGAGCTGTTTTTT.

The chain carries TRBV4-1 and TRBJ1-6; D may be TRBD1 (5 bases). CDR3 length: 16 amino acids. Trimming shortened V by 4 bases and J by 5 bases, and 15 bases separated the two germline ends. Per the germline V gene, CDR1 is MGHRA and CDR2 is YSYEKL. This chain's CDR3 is CASSPTSGTNNSPLHF. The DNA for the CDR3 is TGCGCCAGCAGCCCGACATCCGGGACCAATAATTCACCCCTCCACTTT.

The CDR3 DNA follows: TGTGCCAGCAGTTACTCTGGTAGCGGGACAAATGAGCAGTTCTTC. It specifies CASSYSGSGTNEQFF. V usage is TRBV6-5 and J usage is TRBJ2-1; 8 bases map to TRBD2. The CDR3 is 15 residues long. CDR1 is MNHEY and CDR2 is SVGAGI in the germline V gene. The V segment lost 0 bases and the J segment 7 bases; nucleotides outside the gene matches: 5.

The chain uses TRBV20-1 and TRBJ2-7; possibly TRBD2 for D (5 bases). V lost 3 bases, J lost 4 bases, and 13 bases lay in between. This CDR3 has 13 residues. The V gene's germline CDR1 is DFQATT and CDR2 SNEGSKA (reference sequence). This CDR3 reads CSASYGETYEQYF. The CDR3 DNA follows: TGCAGTGCTAGTTACGGGGAAACGTACGAGCAGTACTTC.

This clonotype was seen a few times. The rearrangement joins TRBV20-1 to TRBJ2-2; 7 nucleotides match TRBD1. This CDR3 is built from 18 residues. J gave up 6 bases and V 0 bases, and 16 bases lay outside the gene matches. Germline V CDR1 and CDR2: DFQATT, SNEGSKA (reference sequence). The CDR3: CSARDHGEQGFKAGELFF. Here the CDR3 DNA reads TGCAGTGCTAGAGATCATGGCGAACAGGGGTTTAAGGCCGGGGAGCTGTTTTTT.

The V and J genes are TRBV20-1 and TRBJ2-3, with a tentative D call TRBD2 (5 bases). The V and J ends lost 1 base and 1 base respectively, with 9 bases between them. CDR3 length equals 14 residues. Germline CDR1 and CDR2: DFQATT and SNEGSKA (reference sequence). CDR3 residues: CSARVGEGTDTQYF. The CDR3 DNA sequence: TGCAGTGCTAGAGTCGGGGAAGGCACAGATACGCAGTATTTT.

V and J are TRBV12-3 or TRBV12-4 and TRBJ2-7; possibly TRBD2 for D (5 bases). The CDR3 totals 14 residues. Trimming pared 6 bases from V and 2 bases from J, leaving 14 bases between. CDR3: CASSSDSLPYEQYF. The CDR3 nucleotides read TGTGCCAGCAGCTCGGACTCTTTACCCTACGAGCAGTACTTC.

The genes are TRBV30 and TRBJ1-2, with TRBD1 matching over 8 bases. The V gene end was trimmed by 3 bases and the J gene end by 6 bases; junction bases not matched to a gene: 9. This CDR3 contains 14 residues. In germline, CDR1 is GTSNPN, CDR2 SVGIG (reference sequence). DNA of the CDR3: TGTGCCTGGAGCTACTCAGGGGGCGCAGATGGCTACACCTTC. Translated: CAWSYSGGADGYTF.

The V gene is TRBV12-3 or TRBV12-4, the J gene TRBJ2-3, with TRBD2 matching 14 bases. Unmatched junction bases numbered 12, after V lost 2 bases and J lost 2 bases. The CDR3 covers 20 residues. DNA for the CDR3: TGTGCCAGCAGTTTATACAGACTAGCGGGAGGGGACAACCTCACAGATACGCAGTATTTT. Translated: CASSLYRLAGGDNLTDTQYF.

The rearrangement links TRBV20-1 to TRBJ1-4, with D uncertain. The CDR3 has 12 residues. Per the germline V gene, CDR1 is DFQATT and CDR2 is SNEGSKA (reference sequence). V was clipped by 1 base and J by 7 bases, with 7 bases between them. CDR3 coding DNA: TGCAGTGCTAGAGCCTTGGGTGAAAAACTGTTTTTT. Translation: CSARALGEKLFF.

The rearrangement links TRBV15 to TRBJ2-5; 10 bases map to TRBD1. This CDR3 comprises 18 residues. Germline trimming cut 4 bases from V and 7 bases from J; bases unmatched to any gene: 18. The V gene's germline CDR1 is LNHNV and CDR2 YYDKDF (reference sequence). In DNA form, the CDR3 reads TGTGCCACCAGCAAAACAGGTGGACAGGGGGGTCGACCAGGGACCCAGTACTTC. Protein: CATSKTGGQGGRPGTQYF.

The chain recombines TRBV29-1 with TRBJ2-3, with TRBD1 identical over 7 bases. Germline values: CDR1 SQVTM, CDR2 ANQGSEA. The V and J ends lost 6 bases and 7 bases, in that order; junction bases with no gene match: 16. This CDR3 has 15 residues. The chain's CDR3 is CSVPVGQAADHTQYF. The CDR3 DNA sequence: TGCAGCGTACCCGTTGGACAGGCCGCGGACCATACGCAGTATTTT.

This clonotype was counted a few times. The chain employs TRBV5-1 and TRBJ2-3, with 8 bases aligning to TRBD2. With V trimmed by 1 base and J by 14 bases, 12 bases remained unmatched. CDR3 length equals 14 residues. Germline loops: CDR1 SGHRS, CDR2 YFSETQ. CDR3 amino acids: CASSLYAAGGMAYF. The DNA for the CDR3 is TGCGCCAGCAGCTTGTACGCGGCGGGAGGTATGGCGTATTTT.

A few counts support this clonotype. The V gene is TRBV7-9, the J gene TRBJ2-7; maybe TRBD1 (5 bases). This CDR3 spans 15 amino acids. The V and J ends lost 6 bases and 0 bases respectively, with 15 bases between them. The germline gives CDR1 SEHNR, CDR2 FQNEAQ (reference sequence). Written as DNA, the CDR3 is TGTGCCAGCAGTGGATACAGGCTAAGCTCCTACGAGCAGTACTTC. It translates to CASSGYRLSSYEQYF.

The CDR3 DNA follows: TGTGCCAGCAGGGGCCCGGACAATGAGCAGTTCTTC. It translates to CASRGPDNEQFF. This rearrangement joins TRBV12-3 or TRBV12-4 to TRBJ2-1; no reliable D call. There are 12 residues in the CDR3. The V end was cut by 6 bases, the J end by 5 bases, with 8 bases between.

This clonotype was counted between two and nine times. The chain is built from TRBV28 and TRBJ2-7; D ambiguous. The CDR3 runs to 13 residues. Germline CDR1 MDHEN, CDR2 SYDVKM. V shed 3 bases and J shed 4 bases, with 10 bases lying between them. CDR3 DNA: TGTGCCAGCAGTTTTGTTCCAGGTTACGAGCAGTACTTC. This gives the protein CASSFVPGYEQYF.

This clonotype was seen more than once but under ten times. CDR3 residues: CAISSAGGKETQYF. In DNA, the CDR3 is TGTGCCATTTCGTCGGCGGGAGGGAAAGAGACCCAGTACTTC. The rearrangement links TRBV12-3 or TRBV12-4 to TRBJ2-5, with 9 bases lining up with TRBD2. CDR3 size: 14 residues. Trimming took 10 bases from V and 3 from J; bases not matched to a gene: 9.

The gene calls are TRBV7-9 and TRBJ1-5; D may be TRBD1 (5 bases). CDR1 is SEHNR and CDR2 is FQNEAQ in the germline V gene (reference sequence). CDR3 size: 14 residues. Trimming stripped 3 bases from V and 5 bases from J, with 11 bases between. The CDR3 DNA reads TGTGCCAGCAGCTTGCAGGGTCTGGATCAGCCCCAGCATTTT. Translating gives CASSLQGLDQPQHF.

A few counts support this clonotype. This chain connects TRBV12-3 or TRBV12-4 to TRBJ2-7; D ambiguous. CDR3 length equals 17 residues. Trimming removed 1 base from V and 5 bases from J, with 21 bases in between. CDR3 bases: TGTGCCAGCAGTTTAGGGTTACTCCGCAGCAGGTCCCACGAGCAGTACTTC. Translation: CASSLGLLRSRSHEQYF.

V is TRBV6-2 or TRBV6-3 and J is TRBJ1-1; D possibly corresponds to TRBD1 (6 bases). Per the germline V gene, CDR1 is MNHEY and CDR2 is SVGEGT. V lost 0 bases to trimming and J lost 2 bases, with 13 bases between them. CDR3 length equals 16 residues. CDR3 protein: CASSYSRGTLNTEAFF. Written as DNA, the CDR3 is TGTGCCAGCAGTTACTCGAGGGGGACACTTAACACTGAAGCTTTCTTT.

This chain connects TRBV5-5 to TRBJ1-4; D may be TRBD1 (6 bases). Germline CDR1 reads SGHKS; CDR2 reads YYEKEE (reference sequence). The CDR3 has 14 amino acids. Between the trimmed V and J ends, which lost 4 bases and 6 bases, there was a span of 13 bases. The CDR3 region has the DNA TGTGCCAGCAGCCTTAACCCAGGGGATGAAAAACTGTTTTTT. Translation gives CASSLNPGDEKLFF.

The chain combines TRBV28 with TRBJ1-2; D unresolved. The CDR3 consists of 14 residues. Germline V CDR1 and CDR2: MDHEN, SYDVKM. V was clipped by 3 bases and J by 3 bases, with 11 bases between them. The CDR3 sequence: CASSFGDSDYGYTF. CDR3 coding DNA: TGTGCCAGCAGTTTTGGGGATTCGGACTATGGCTACACCTTC.

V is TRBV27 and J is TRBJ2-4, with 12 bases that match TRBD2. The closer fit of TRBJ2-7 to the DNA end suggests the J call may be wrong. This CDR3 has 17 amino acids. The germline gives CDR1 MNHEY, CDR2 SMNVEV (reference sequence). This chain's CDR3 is CASSLFLGLAGTHEQYF. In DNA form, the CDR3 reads TGTGCCAGCAGTTTATTTCTCGGACTAGCGGGAACCCACGAGCAGTACTTC.

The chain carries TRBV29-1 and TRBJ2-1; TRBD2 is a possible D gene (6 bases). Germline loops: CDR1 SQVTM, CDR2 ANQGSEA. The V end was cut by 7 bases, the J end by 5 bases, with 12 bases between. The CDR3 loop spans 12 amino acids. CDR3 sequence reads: CSGSSGNNEQFF. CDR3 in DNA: TGCAGCGGGAGTAGCGGCAACAATGAGCAGTTCTTC.

CDR3 sequence: CASSTHRAITDTQYF. CDR3 DNA: TGTGCCAGCAGCACGCATCGGGCAATCACAGATACGCAGTATTTT. This chain joins TRBV7-9 and TRBJ2-3; D is uncertain. Trimming took 5 bases from V and 2 from J, leaving 14 bases between them. This CDR3 contains 15 residues. CDR1 is SEHNR, CDR2 FQNEAQ, per germline (reference sequence).